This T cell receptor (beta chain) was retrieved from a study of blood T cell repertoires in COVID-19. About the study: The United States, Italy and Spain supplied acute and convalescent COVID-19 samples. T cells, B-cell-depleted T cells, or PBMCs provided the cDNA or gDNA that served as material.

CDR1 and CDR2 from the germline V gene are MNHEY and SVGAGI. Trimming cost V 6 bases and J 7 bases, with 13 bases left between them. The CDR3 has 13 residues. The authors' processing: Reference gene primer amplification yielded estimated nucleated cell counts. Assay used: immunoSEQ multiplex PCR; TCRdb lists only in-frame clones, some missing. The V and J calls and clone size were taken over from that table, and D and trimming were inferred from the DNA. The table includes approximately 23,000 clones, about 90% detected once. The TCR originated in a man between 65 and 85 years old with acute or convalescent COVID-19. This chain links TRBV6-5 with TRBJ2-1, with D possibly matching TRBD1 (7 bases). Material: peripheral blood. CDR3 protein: CASSPGGFNEQFF. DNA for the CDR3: TGTGCCAGCAGCCCAGGGGGGTTTAATGAGCAGTTCTTC.